This T cell receptor beta chain originates from a study of blood T cell repertoires in COVID-19 (dated by TCRdb to 2018 to 2021). General notes on the study: Samples covering the acute and convalescent phases of COVID-19 were provided by collaborators in the United States, Italy and Spain. Deeply sampled blood TCRbeta repertoires from subjects exposed to, actively infected with, or recovered from COVID-19 were included in the dataset. The repertoires were released in a freely available public database meant as a resource for research on the immune response to SARS-CoV-2. HLA class I and class II types, where available, came from metadata supplied by the sample provider rather than from assay-based typing. The sample metadata nearly always contained a de-identified subject ID, COVID-19 status, age in years and sex. The prospective study material was composed of cDNA or gDNA derived from T cells, B-cell-depleted T cells, or PBMCs. The samples were drawn from the first 160 participants of the ongoing ImmuneRACE study and from over 950 subjects provided by 6 global collaborators.

Details on this clone: Its antigen target is currently unknown. No clone much larger than this one lies a single base away; base qualities are absent.

In the prospective study, participants were roughly 18 to 95 years old, resided in fewer than 25 geographic areas of the United States, and were enrolled through a virtual design. To assign participants to cohorts, the prospective study relied on clinical history that participants themselves reported in a screening survey and a study questionnaire. For ImmuneRACE Cohort 3, a participant was defined as recovered based on two consecutive negative NP/OP PCR tests, clearance by a healthcare professional, or resolution of symptoms. In the prospective study, whole blood, serum and a nasopharyngeal or oropharyngeal swab were collected from each participant by mobile phlebotomists. Over an approximately 2-month period, participants in the prospective study had the option of providing additional blood draws and questionnaires. Before DNA extraction, prospective study blood samples were shipped either frozen or at room temperature.

Overall study results and their limits: The quantity of clinical and demographic metadata differed by source and by participant and was supplied without curation.

The V and J ends are trimmed by 8 bases and 0 bases, leaving 11 bases between them. From cysteine to phenylalanine, the CDR3 is 13 amino acids long. Only the CDR3 DNA is retained, 39 bases long and in frame from the first base. CDR1 and CDR2, looked up from the germline V gene, are SQVTM and ANQGSEA. TCRbeta CDR3 regions were amplified from genomic DNA by means of the immunoSEQ Assay, a bias-controlled multiplex PCR. The study's processing was this. Nucleated cell counts per sample were estimated from amplification of reference gene primers within the assay. To quantify the absolute abundance of each unique TCRbeta CDR3 rearrangement, sequence reads were collapsed and filtered. Productive Simpson clonality was computed per sample as the square root of Simpson's diversity index over productive rearrangements. The source is immuneACCESS, and TCRdb retained only in-frame sequences with V and J called. Part of the clones is not carried over; for the studies checked, unresolved V genes explain less than half of this, and the remainder is unexplained. V and J calls and clone size are those listed in that table; D and trimming were worked out from the DNA. The sample table lists 300,000 to 400,000 clones, about 92% of them with a count of one. Around 2.7% of the sample lies in the top ten.

This receptor was identified in a man aged 55 to 69 who had recovered from COVID-19. Sequenced input: PBMCs or T cells enriched from blood (not recorded which). The chain links TRBV29-1 with TRBJ1-3; the best D guess is TRBD1, with 6 bases matching. The bases are TGCAGCACCGGGACAACCTCTGGAAACACCATATATTTT. Its product reads: CSTGTTSGNTIYF.